Sequencing of this T cell receptor beta chain was carried out in a study of OX40 agonist ivuxolimab in advanced cancers. General notes on the study: Ivuxolimab was an agonistic, fully human IgG2 monoclonal antibody directed against OX40 (CD134), a costimulatory receptor. The monotherapy dose-escalation portion (N of about 52 patients) of the phase I ivuxolimab trial is reported in the paper. The point of sequencing TCRbeta in the periphery was to test whether ivuxolimab changed TCR sequence diversity and drove clonal T-cell expansion. Of the 50 to 55 patients in dose escalation, 19 had hepatocellular carcinoma, approximately 15 had melanoma, 9 had renal cell carcinoma and 9 had head and neck cancer. Patients were allowed to have had prior anti-PD-1, anti-PD-L1 or anti-CTLA-4 therapy, and approximately 40% of the dose-escalation patients had been treated with checkpoint inhibitors. Three dose-escalation patients achieved partial responses, one with hepatocellular carcinoma and two with cutaneous melanoma. The dose-escalation cohort was almost 85% male with a mean age of about 60 years, ranging from roughly 20 to 85. Intravenous ivuxolimab was administered to patients every 2 weeks at six dose levels: 0.01, 0.1, 0.3, 1.5, 3 and 10 mg/kg. The research as a whole found: At doses of 0.1 to 3.0 mg/kg, clonal expansion of both CD4+ and CD8+ T cells in blood was seen between baseline and week 6. On average, CD8+ T cells showed more expanded clones than CD4+ T cells after ivuxolimab. Partial responders in the 0.1-3.0 mg/kg groups had among the lowest normalized peripheral clonal expansion, especially among CD8+ T cells. Antigen specificity was not determined for the clonally expanded peripheral T cells. Low levels of normalized T-cell clonal expansion were also seen in some patients who did not respond.

A remark on this clone: Its specific antigen is unknown. One base away there is no much larger clone; base qualities are not given.

To sequence the TCRbeta CDR3 region, genomic DNA was isolated from the sorted cells. The immunoSEQ Assay was used for sequencing of TCRbeta CDR3 regions. The table comes from immuneACCESS by way of TCRdb, which keeps in-frame sequences with V and J called. Part of the clones is missing from these tables; in studies checked, under half for an unresolved V gene and the rest for unknown reasons. The sample yields approximately 82,000 clones; roughly 92% were counted once. In total, the top ten clones hold 0.55% to 0.65% of the sample. CDR1 is given as LNHNV and CDR2 as YYDKDF, both from the germline V gene (reference sequence). V and J lose 0 bases and 0 bases, and a span of 8 bases separates them. The cysteine opens and the phenylalanine closes a CDR3 of 15 amino acids. Just the 45-base CDR3 DNA is kept, in frame starting at base 1. Patients with a history of autoimmune disease or receiving systemic immunosuppression were excluded from the trial. In every dose cohort, peripheral blood was drawn for TCR sequencing at baseline, cycle 4 day 1, and cycle 7 day 1. Samples were obtained from an open-label, multicenter, first-in-human phase I dose-escalation trial of ivuxolimab. Adults with locally advanced or metastatic head and neck squamous cell, hepatocellular, melanoma or renal cell carcinoma were enrolled in the trial. Before TCR sequencing, CD4+ and CD8+ T cells were separately sorted from peripheral blood.

The V and J segments used are TRBV15 and TRBJ1-1, with a tentative D gene TRBD1 over 6 matching bases. This TCR was sampled from an adult with an advanced solid tumor such as melanoma, head and neck, liver or kidney cancer. Sequenced here: CD4+ or CD8+ T cells sorted from blood, sampled in a trial of the OX40 agonist ivuxolimab. The CDR3 region: CATSREGQLNTEAFF. The DNA sequence is as follows: TGTGCCACCAGCAGAGAAGGACAGCTGAACACTGAAGCTTTCTTT.